These 27 T cell receptor beta chains were all obtained from the same sample, sequenced in a study of T-cell memory formation after mild COVID-19. TCRdb independently ran MiXCR on the 5' RACE reads; one entry per CDR3 protein. The sample yields hundreds of thousands of distinct CDR3 sequences, 20% seen once. Material: PBMCs or a T cell subset sorted from them (not recorded which). These receptors were obtained from an adult woman who had mild COVID-19 (a few samples of this study predate the infection). Cell type and time point are not known.

The chain carries TRBV6-2 or TRBV6-3 and TRBJ2-7; 10 bases are shared with TRBD2. Germline lookup yields CDR1 MNHEY and CDR2 SVGEGT. The CDR3 is 15 residues long. V trimming: 2 bases; J trimming: 3 bases; junction bases outside the gene matches: 4. Written as DNA, the CDR3 is TGTGCCAGCAGTTACCTAGCGGGAGCGAACTACGAGCAGTACTTC. Its translation is CASSYLAGANYEQYF.

This clonotype was seen a handful of times. The V gene is TRBV2, the J gene TRBJ2-7, with 7 nucleotides matching TRBD2. The CDR3 spans 14 residues. Germline values: CDR1 SNHLY, CDR2 FYNNEI. After removal of 7 bases from V and 7 bases from J, the junction contained 13 bases not matched to a gene. The CDR3 sequence is CASNRGLGSGEQYF. The CDR3 DNA reads as TGTGCCAGCAATCGAGGACTAGGGTCGGGGGAGCAGTACTTC.

The sample holds a few counts of this clonotype. The V gene is TRBV27, the J gene TRBJ2-3; D tentatively reads TRBD1 or TRBD2 (5 bases each). The length of the CDR3 is 13 residues. V was trimmed by 4 bases and J by 4 bases, leaving 9 bases between them. Germline lookup yields CDR1 MNHEY and CDR2 SMNVEV (reference sequence). CDR3 nucleotide sequence: TGTGCCAGCAGTTGGCAGGGACCAGATACGCAGTATTTT. It specifies CASSWQGPDTQYF.

The chain couples TRBV7-2 to TRBJ2-1; D gene unclear. The V gene lost 5 bases and the J gene lost 0 bases, with 11 bases spanning the gap. This CDR3 has 15 amino acids. In germline, CDR1 is SGHTA, CDR2 FQGNSA. The CDR3: CASSLTYSSYNEQFF. The CDR3 DNA sequence: TGTGCCAGCAGCCTGACTTACAGCTCCTACAATGAGCAGTTCTTC.

The CDR3 region has the DNA TGTGCCAGCACCTTCCGAGGGCTAGCGGGAGGAAATGAGCAGTTCTTC. It encodes CASTFRGLAGGNEQFF. The V call is TRBV7-2, the J call TRBJ2-1, with 11 bases identical to TRBD2. CDR1 is SGHTA and CDR2 is FQGNSA in the germline V gene. CDR3 size: 16 residues. Trimming removed 7 bases from V and 7 bases from J; junction bases left unmatched: 12. The full variable domain, its missing parts supplied by reference TRBV7-2 and TRBJ2-1, is GAGVSQSPSNKVTEKGKDVELRCDPISGHTALYWYRQSLGQGLEFLIYFQGNSAPDKSGLPSDRFSAERTGGSVSTLTIQRTQQEDSAVYLCASTFRGLAGGNEQFFGPGTRLTVL.

The chain has TRBV20-1 and TRBJ2-1, with 7 bases fitting TRBD2. V lost 0 bases and J lost 2; bases outside the gene matches: 7. The CDR3 length is 16 residues. Germline assignment: CDR1 DFQATT and CDR2 SNEGSKA (reference sequence). This chain's CDR3 is CSARDRLAATYNEQFF. CDR3 coding DNA: TGCAGTGCTAGAGATCGCCTAGCGGCCACCTACAATGAGCAGTTCTTC.

This clonotype was found many times. The chain combines TRBV12-3 or TRBV12-4 with TRBJ1-1; D is possibly TRBD1 (5 bases). This CDR3 is built from 14 residues. Trimming cost V 2 bases and J 6 bases, with 13 bases left between them. CDR3 in amino acids: CASSLRSWGPEAFF. CDR3 in DNA: TGTGCCAGCAGTTTAAGGAGTTGGGGCCCTGAAGCTTTCTTT.

This rearrangement joins TRBV5-1 to TRBJ2-5; TRBD2 matches at 12 bases. J gave up 5 bases and V 4 bases, and 9 bases lay outside the gene matches. Looked up from germline, CDR1 is SGHRS and CDR2 is YFSETQ. CDR3 length: 16 residues. The CDR3 sequence: CASSGGTSGSRETQYF. CDR3 DNA sequence: TGCGCCAGCAGCGGCGGGACTAGCGGGTCCCGGGAGACCCAGTACTTC.

The chain links TRBV20-1 to TRBJ2-7; no definite D call. The germline gives CDR1 DFQATT, CDR2 SNEGSKA (reference sequence). Trimming pared 1 base from V and 2 bases from J, leaving 21 bases between. This CDR3 has 17 residues. The CDR3 nucleotides read TGCAGTGCTAGAGTTCAGATCGGACCAACAACGGCCTACGAGCAGTACTTC. Encoded protein: CSARVQIGPTTAYEQYF.

This clonotype has a handful of counts. This chain joins TRBV23-1 and TRBJ2-4; a possible D gene is TRBD2 (6 bases). Being an ORF, TRBV23-1 has a function that is uncertain. The CDR3 is 16 amino acids. V was pared by 5 bases and J by 0 bases, with 14 bases between. CDR3 region: CASSSRPGLAKNIQYF. The DNA for the CDR3 is TGCGCCAGCAGTTCTCGCCCGGGACTAGCCAAAAACATTCAGTACTTC.

This clonotype was detected a few times. J is TRBJ2-7 and V is TRBV7-9; 9 bases agree with TRBD1. This CDR3 is built from 15 residues. Germline V CDR1 and CDR2: SEHNR, FQNEAQ (reference sequence). V was clipped by 1 base and J by 5 bases; unmatched bases: 6. CDR3 sequence reads: CASSLVGTGYHEQYF. The CDR3 DNA follows: TGTGCCAGCAGCTTAGTAGGGACAGGGTATCACGAGCAGTACTTC.

The rearrangement links TRBV7-8 to TRBJ1-5, with D possibly being TRBD1 (6 bases). The germline V and J ends were trimmed by 5 bases and 3 bases, with 17 bases remaining between them. From germline, CDR1 is SGHVS and CDR2 FQNEAQ. The CDR3 contains 16 residues. The CDR3 loop reads CASSPFTGIFNQPQHF. The CDR3 region has the DNA TGTGCCAGCAGCCCGTTTACAGGGATTTTCAATCAGCCCCAGCATTTT.

In its sample, this clonotype was seen a few times. The chain links TRBV27 to TRBJ2-7, with D uncertain. V was trimmed by 3 bases and J by 3 bases, leaving 9 bases between them. Germline V CDR1 and CDR2: MNHEY, SMNVEV (reference sequence). The CDR3 covers 13 residues. Written as DNA, the CDR3 is TGTGCCAGCAGTTTCCAGACAAACTACGAGCAGTACTTC. It yields the protein CASSFQTNYEQYF.

This clonotype was recorded many times. The chain is built from TRBV29-1 and TRBJ2-7, with D possibly TRBD2 on 6 matching bases. Germline CDR1 is SQVTM and CDR2 is ANQGSEA. V lost 7 bases and J 2 bases, leaving 9 bases between the germline ends. The CDR3 consists of 11 residues. CDR3 DNA: TGCAGCGGCGGGGAGACCTACGAGCAGTACTTC. Its protein is CSGGETYEQYF.

The chain couples TRBV4-3 to TRBJ2-2; TRBD2 matches 10 bases. The V gene end was trimmed by 5 bases and the J gene end by 5 bases; junction bases not matched to a gene: 11. The germline V gene encodes CDR1 LGHNA and CDR2 YSLEER. CDR3 length equals 17 residues. DNA for the CDR3: TGCGCCAGCAGCGCGGACTTAGCGGGAGGATATACCGGGGAGCTGTTTTTT. The encoded protein is CASSADLAGGYTGELFF.

This clonotype appeared many times. The V call is TRBV6-5, the J call TRBJ2-2; D call uncertain. The germline V and J ends were trimmed by 6 bases and 5 bases, with 16 bases remaining between them. Germline CDR1 MNHEY, CDR2 SVGAGI. The CDR3 sequence is 15 residues long. The DNA of the CDR3 is TGTGCCAGCAGAAAGGATAATCGGAGAACCGGGGAGCTGTTTTTT. As protein: CASRKDNRRTGELFF.

The chain joins TRBV20-1 to TRBJ2-5; 7 bases match TRBD2. The germline V gene encodes CDR1 DFQATT and CDR2 SNEGSKA (reference sequence). The J segment lost 5 bases and the V segment lost 3 bases, leaving 9 bases of the junction unmatched. The CDR3 length is 14 residues. DNA for the CDR3: TGCAGTGCTAGTGCGGGGGTTACTCGGGAGACCCAGTACTTC. Its protein product is CSASAGVTRETQYF.

The chain employs TRBV4-1 and TRBJ2-1; no clear D. The CDR3 consists of 17 residues. Germline V gene sequence: CDR1 MGHRA, CDR2 YSYEKL. The ends were cut back, 1 base at V and 8 bases at J, with 21 bases in the middle. CDR3 amino acids: CASSQANLGEFQDEQFF. In nucleotides, the CDR3 is TGCGCCAGCAGCCAAGCTAACCTCGGTGAATTTCAGGATGAGCAGTTCTTC.

This clonotype was picked up a small number of times. This chain links TRBV4-2 with TRBJ2-5; possibly TRBD2 for D (5 bases). Germline V CDR1 and CDR2: LGHNA, YNFKEQ. The CDR3 consists of 15 residues. V was pared by 0 bases and J by 4 bases, with 12 bases between. CDR3 DNA sequence: TGTGCCAGCAGCCAAGAAGGTAGCGAGGGAGAGACCCAGTACTTC. It encodes CASSQEGSEGETQYF.

The chain joins TRBV24-1 to TRBJ2-3; the D gene is possibly TRBD2 (6 bases). Germline-derived CDR1 and CDR2 are KGHDR and SFDVKD. The CDR3 loop spans 14 amino acids. Trimming cost V 6 bases and J 1 base, with 10 bases left between them. The CDR3 nucleotides read TGTGCCACCAGTCGGGGGTCAGGCACAGATACGCAGTATTTT. Protein: CATSRGSGTDTQYF.

This clonotype was picked up a small number of times. This chain links TRBV20-1 with TRBJ2-7; 10 bases align to TRBD1. The CDR3 consists of 14 residues. CDR1 DFQATT and CDR2 SNEGSKA come from the germline V gene (reference sequence). With V trimmed by 3 bases and J by 0 bases, 2 bases remained unmatched. The CDR3 loop is CSARGQGSSYEQYF. The DNA for the CDR3 is TGCAGTGCTAGGGGACAGGGGAGCTCCTACGAGCAGTACTTC.

The chain has TRBV9 and TRBJ2-1; 11 bases are shared with TRBD1. Per the germline V gene, CDR1 is SGDLS and CDR2 is YYNGEE. This CDR3 region has 14 residues. J gave up 4 bases and V 7 bases, and 4 bases lay outside the gene matches. CDR3 residues: CASGGDRGYNEQFF. CDR3 nucleotide sequence: TGTGCCAGCGGTGGGGACAGGGGGTACAATGAGCAGTTCTTC.

The chain employs TRBV14 and TRBJ2-7; tentative D call: TRBD1 (6 bases). CDR1 is SGHDN and CDR2 is FVKESK in the germline V gene. The V gene lost 1 base and the J gene lost 3 bases, with 10 bases spanning the gap. The CDR3 has 14 residues. In DNA, the CDR3 is TGTGCCAGCAGCCAAGCAATAGGGGGCTACGAGCAGTACTTC. Translating it yields CASSQAIGGYEQYF. Full variable domain (remainder filled in from reference TRBV14 and TRBJ2-7): EAGVTQFPSHSVIEKGQTVTLRCDPISGHDNLYWYRRVMGKEIKFLLHFVKESKQDESGMPNNRFLAERTGGTYSTLKVQPAELEDSGVYFCASSQAIGGYEQYFGPGTRLTVT.

In this sample, this clonotype turned up a few times. The V gene is TRBV18, the J gene TRBJ1-2; possible D gene TRBD1, 6 bases. There are 12 residues in the CDR3. The V gene lost 3 bases and the J gene lost 8 bases, with 10 bases spanning the gap. Germline V lookup: CDR1 KGHSH, CDR2 LQKENI. The CDR3 region is CASSPDRWGYTF. CDR3 nucleotide sequence: TGTGCCAGCTCACCGGACAGATGGGGCTACACCTTC.

This clonotype was observed many times. This chain connects TRBV7-8 to TRBJ2-5; no clear D. Trimming cost V 7 bases and J 4 bases, with 19 bases left between them. Germline V gene lookup returns CDR1 SGHVS and CDR2 FQNEAQ. The CDR3 extends over 15 amino acids. The CDR3 loop is CASNPPPRGRETQYF. The CDR3 DNA reads as TGTGCCAGCAACCCCCCACCCAGAGGCCGAGAGACCCAGTACTTC.

V and J are TRBV5-4 and TRBJ1-2; weak D call: TRBD1 (6 bases). With 2 bases removed from V and 6 bases from J, the gap between germline ends came to 11 bases. This CDR3 has 13 amino acids. Germline V lookup: CDR1 SGHNT, CDR2 YYREEE (reference sequence). The CDR3 DNA sequence: TGTGCCAGCAGCTTCGGAGGGGGGGATGGCTACACCTTC. Amino acid sequence: CASSFGGGDGYTF.

CDR3 DNA: TGCAGCGCCCCCCAAACCACAGGGTTCTATGGCTACACCTTC. Translation gives CSAPQTTGFYGYTF. The chain uses TRBV29-1 and TRBJ1-2; weak D call: TRBD1 (6 bases). The CDR3 covers 14 residues. The germline V gene encodes CDR1 SQVTM and CDR2 ANQGSEA. The V end was cut by 7 bases, the J end by 4 bases, with 19 bases between.